The 15 T cell receptor beta chains below come from one sample, sequenced in a study of sequential checkpoint blockade in melanoma (dated by TCRdb to the late 2010s). The method behind the library was the immunoSEQ multiplex PCR assay. TCRdb took this table from immuneACCESS and kept in-frame rearrangements with V and J called. Such tables lack part of the clones; where checked against another copy, unresolved V genes explain under half of the gap, and the rest is unexplained. The sample has over 10,000 clones on record, less than 80% of them singletons. The top ten clonotypes cover about a quarter of the sample. This sample's treatment or condition label indicates: randomized to nivolumab then ipilimumab (arm A) or the reverse (arm B). The input for sequencing was CD8+ T cells sorted from blood (inferred from file names), taken from a patient given nivolumab and ipilimumab in sequence. The source of these receptors is a human donor with melanoma.

The CDR3 reads CASSLGQGSTDTQYF. The CDR3 coding sequence is TGTGCCAGCAGCTTGGGACAGGGGTCAACAGATACGCAGTATTTT. The rearrangement links TRBV7-9 to TRBJ2-3; 10 bases map to TRBD1. Germline loops: CDR1 SEHNR, CDR2 FQNEAQ (reference sequence). The CDR3 totals 15 residues. V was pared by 3 bases and J by 3 bases, with 3 bases of the junction left unmatched.

The CDR3 loop reads CASRGLAGVEQYF. CDR3 DNA sequence: TGTGCCAGCAGAGGACTAGCGGGAGTTGAGCAGTACTTC. The chain uses TRBV6-1 and TRBJ2-5; 13 nucleotides align to TRBD2. J was trimmed by 11 bases and V by 6 bases; bases with no gene match: 6. CDR1 and CDR2 (germline): MNHNS, SASEGT. This CDR3 has 13 amino acids.

V and J are TRBV2 and TRBJ2-2, with 7 nucleotides matching TRBD1. Germline CDR1 reads SNHLY; CDR2 reads FYNNEI. V trimming: 8 bases; J trimming: 6 bases; junction bases outside the gene matches: 3. The CDR3 consists of 12 residues. For the CDR3, the DNA is TGTGCCAGCGGACAGGTTGCCGGGGAGCTGTTTTTT. As protein: CASGQVAGELFF.

The genes are TRBV10-2 and TRBJ1-5, with D unresolved. In germline, CDR1 is WSHSY, CDR2 SAAADI. The CDR3 length is 14 residues. With 3 bases removed from V and 4 bases from J, the gap between germline ends came to 10 bases. The CDR3, as DNA: TGCGCCAGCAGTGAATACATCCTTAATCAGCCCCAGCATTTT. Its protein is CASSEYILNQPQHF.

This clone was counted a few times. This chain joins TRBV9 and TRBJ1-4, with TRBD1 as a possible D gene (5 bases). The germline CDR1 and CDR2 sequences are SGDLS and YYNGEE. V was pared by 4 bases and J by 3 bases, with 16 bases between. The CDR3 sequence is 16 residues long. The CDR3 spells CASSSNPGGANEKLFF. The CDR3 nucleotides are TGTGCCAGCAGCTCAAATCCGGGGGGAGCTAATGAAAAACTGTTTTTT.

This chain connects TRBV29-1 to TRBJ1-1; D might be TRBD1 (5 bases). CDR1 and CDR2 from the germline V gene are SQVTM and ANQGSEA. The CDR3 has 12 amino acids. Trimming took off 5 bases at V and 1 base at J, with 8 bases between the two ends. The CDR3 DNA reads TGCAGCGTTCCAGGGAAGAACACTGAAGCTTTCTTT. Its translation is CSVPGKNTEAFF. Complete variable domain (other parts from reference TRBV29-1 and TRBJ1-1): SAVISQKPSRDICQRGTSLTIQCQVDSQVTMMFWYRQQPGQSLTLIATANQGSEATYESGFVIDKFPISRPNLTFSTLTVSNMSPEDSSIYLCSVPGKNTEAFFGQGTRLTVV.

The chain links TRBV4-1 to TRBJ1-2; tentative D call: TRBD1 (6 bases). Trimming pared 3 bases from V and 1 base from J, leaving 15 bases between. Germline loops: CDR1 MGHRA, CDR2 YSYEKL. The CDR3 spans 16 residues. CDR3 protein: CASSHPRTADNYGYTF. As DNA, the CDR3 is TGCGCCAGCAGCCACCCCAGGACAGCTGATAACTATGGCTACACCTTC.

The chain links TRBV7-6 to TRBJ2-1; TRBD1 matches at 8 bases. The germline gives CDR1 SGHVS, CDR2 FNYEAQ. This CDR3 region has 16 residues. After removal of 5 bases from V and 0 bases from J, the junction contained 6 bases not matched to a gene. The CDR3: CASSPRTGSSYNEQFF. CDR3 DNA: TGTGCCAGCAGCCCACGGACAGGGAGCTCCTACAATGAGCAGTTCTTC.

This chain links TRBV25-1 with TRBJ2-5; a weak D match, TRBD2 (6 bases). From germline, CDR1 is MGHDK and CDR2 SYGVNS. CDR3 size: 15 residues. Between the trimmed V and J ends, which lost 0 bases and 9 bases, there was a span of 17 bases. The DNA for the CDR3 is TGTGCCAGCAGTGAATATGGGACTGGGGATTACCCCCAGTACTTC. This translates into CASSEYGTGDYPQYF.

This clone showed up just once. The chain uses TRBV11-3 and TRBJ2-1, with TRBD1 matching 8 bases. The CDR3 covers 15 residues. Germline values: CDR1 SGHNT, CDR2 YENEEA. J lost 2 bases, V lost 5 bases, and 5 bases had no gene match. The CDR3 loop is CASSPTGETYNEQFF. The CDR3 nucleotides are TGTGCCAGCAGCCCGACAGGGGAAACCTACAATGAGCAGTTCTTC.

V is TRBV6-1 and J is TRBJ2-6; D unresolved. Germline loops: CDR1 MNHNS, CDR2 SASEGT. The V end was cut by 2 bases, the J end by 2 bases, with 4 bases between. The CDR3 is made up of 14 amino acids. This chain's CDR3 is CASSELAGANVLTF. The CDR3 nucleotides read TGTGCCAGCAGTGAACTAGCTGGGGCCAACGTCCTGACTTTC.

This sequence joins TRBV30 and TRBJ1-1; weak D call: TRBD1 (5 bases). Germline V gives CDR1 GTSNPN, CDR2 SVGIG (reference sequence). V gave up 4 bases and J gave up 5 bases, with 20 bases separating them. The CDR3 contains 15 residues. The CDR3 spells CAWIGRQGVRTEAFF. The CDR3 region has the DNA TGTGCCTGGATAGGAAGGCAGGGTGTGAGGACTGAAGCTTTCTTT.

The rearrangement links TRBV6-6 to TRBJ1-2; 7 nucleotides align to TRBD1. The ends lost 5 bases at V and 1 base at J; junction bases unmatched: 10. Germline CDR1 is MNHNY and CDR2 is SVGAGI (reference sequence). The CDR3 is 16 residues long. As DNA, the CDR3 is TGTGCCAGCAGTCTCCGTCCGGGACAGCGTAACTATGGCTACACCTTC. The encoded protein is CASSLRPGQRNYGYTF.

The chain has TRBV6-6 and TRBJ1-2; D unresolved. Per germline, CDR1 MNHNY and CDR2 SVGAGI (reference sequence). The CDR3 extends over 15 amino acids. The V end was cut by 3 bases, the J end by 0 bases, with 11 bases between. The CDR3 nucleotides are TGTGCCAGCAGTTATGTCCACGGAGCTAACTATGGCTACACCTTC. Translated, it gives CASSYVHGANYGYTF.

The chain has TRBV4-2 and TRBJ2-5; D possibly corresponds to TRBD1 (8 bases). Germline values: CDR1 LGHNA, CDR2 YNFKEQ. The CDR3 sequence is 16 residues long. Trimming removed 5 bases at V and 5 bases at J, with 21 bases between. The CDR3 here is CASSSLDREGIETQYF. The CDR3 DNA reads TGTGCCAGCAGCTCCCTGGACAGGGAGGGGATCGAGACCCAGTACTTC.